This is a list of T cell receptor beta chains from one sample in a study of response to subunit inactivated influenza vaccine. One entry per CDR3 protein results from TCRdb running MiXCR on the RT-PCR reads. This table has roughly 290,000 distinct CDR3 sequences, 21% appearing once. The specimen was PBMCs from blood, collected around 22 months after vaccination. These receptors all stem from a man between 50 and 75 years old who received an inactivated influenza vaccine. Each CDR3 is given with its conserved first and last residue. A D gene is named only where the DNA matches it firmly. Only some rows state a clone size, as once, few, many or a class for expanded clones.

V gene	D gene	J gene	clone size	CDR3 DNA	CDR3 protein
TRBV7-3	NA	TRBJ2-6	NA	TGTGCCAGCAGCCCTGGACAGACTGGGGCCAACGTCCTGACTTTC	CASSPGQTGANVLTF
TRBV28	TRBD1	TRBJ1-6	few	TGTGCCAGTAGACAGGGGAATAATTCACCCCTCCACTTT	CASRQGNNSPLHF
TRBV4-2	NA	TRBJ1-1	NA	TGTGCCAGCAGCCAACCTCAGGCGAACACTGAAGCTTTCTTT	CASSQPQANTEAFF
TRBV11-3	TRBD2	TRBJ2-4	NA	TGTGCCAGCAGCTCCGGGACTAGCTCCAGCATTCAGTACTTC	CASSSGTSSSIQYF
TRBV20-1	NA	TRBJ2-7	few	TGCAGTGCTGGGATTCAGGGAGCAACCTACGAGCAGTACTTC	CSAGIQGATYEQYF
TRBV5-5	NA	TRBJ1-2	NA	TGTGCCAGCAGCTTGGGGTCGGGGGGAAGTGGCTACACCTTC	CASSLGSGGSGYTF
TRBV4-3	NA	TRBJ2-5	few	TGCGCCAGCAGCCAAGATTCTAGAGAAAAAGAGACCCAGTACTTC	CASSQDSREKETQYF
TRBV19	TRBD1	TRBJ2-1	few	TGTGCCAGTAGTATAGGGACAGGGCGCGTCAATGAGCAGTTCTTC	CASSIGTGRVNEQFF
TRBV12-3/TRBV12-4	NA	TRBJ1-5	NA	TGTGCCAGCAGTTTAGGGACCTACACCCAGCCCCAGCATTTT	CASSLGTYTQPQHF
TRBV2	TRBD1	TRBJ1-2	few	TGTGCCAGCAGTAAACAGGGGTACGACGGCTACACCTTC	CASSKQGYDGYTF
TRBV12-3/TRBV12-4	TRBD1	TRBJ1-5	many	TGTGCCAGCAGTTTATCAGGACAGGGAGGTCAGCCCCAGCATTTT	CASSLSGQGGQPQHF
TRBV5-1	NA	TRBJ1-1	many	TGCGCCAGCAGCTCACAAACCGGGGGCACTGAAGCTTTCTTT	CASSSQTGGTEAFF
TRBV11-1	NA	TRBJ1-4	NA	TGTGCCAGCAGCTCCTCTCGGGGAAGGCCGACAACAATAAATGAAAAACTGTTTTTT	CASSSSRGRPTTINEKLFF
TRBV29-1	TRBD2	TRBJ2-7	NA	TGCAGCGTTGTTGGGCTAGCGGGAGGCTACGAGCAGTACTTC	CSVVGLAGGYEQYF
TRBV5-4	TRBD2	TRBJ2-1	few	TGTGCCGCCAGCGGGGGGGAGATTTCCTACAATGAGCAGTTCTTC	CAASGGEISYNEQFF
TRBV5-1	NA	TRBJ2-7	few	TGCGCCAGCAGCTTGGGTACGGTCTACGAGCAGTACTTC	CASSLGTVYEQYF
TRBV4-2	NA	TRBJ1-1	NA	TGTGCCAGCAGCCAAGAGGGCACCTTGAACACTGAAGCTTTCTTT	CASSQEGTLNTEAFF
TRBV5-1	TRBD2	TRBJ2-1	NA	TGCGCCAGCAGCTTGAGAGGAAGTAGCGGGGACAAGGGTGAGCAGTTCTTC	CASSLRGSSGDKGEQFF
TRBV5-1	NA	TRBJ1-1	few	TGCGCCAGCAGCTTGTTCGACGCGAACACTGAAGCTTTCTTT	CASSLFDANTEAFF
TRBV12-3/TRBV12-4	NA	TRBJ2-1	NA	TGTGCCAGCAGTTTTGGGTCCTATGAGCAGTTCTTC	CASSFGSYEQFF
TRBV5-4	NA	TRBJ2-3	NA	TGTGCCAGCAGCTTGTTGGCCGGGAGCTTCACAGATACGCAGTATTTT	CASSLLAGSFTDTQYF
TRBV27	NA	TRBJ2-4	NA	TGTGCCAGCCAGTCCCGGATGACTAAAAACATTCAGTACTTC	CASQSRMTKNIQYF
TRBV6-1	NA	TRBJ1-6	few	TGTGCCAGCAGCCACAGACAGGATAGAATACCCCTCCACTTT	CASSHRQDRIPLHF
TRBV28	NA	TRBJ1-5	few	TGTGCCAGCAGTTTAGTATCTAGCAATCAGCCCCAGCATTTT	CASSLVSSNQPQHF
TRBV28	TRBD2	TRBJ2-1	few	TGTGCCAGCAGTTCCCTCGTGTTGCGGGGGGCAAACAATGAGCAGTTCTTC	CASSSLVLRGANNEQFF
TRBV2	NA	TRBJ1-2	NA	TGTGCCAGCAGTGACACAGCCTATGGCTACACCTTC	CASSDTAYGYTF
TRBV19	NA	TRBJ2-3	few	TGTGCCAGTAGTTCGGAAGCTCGCACAGATACGCAGTATTTT	CASSSEARTDTQYF
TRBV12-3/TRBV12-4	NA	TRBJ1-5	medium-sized	TGTGCCAGCAGTTACGGACAGAGCAATCAGCCCCAGCATTTT	CASSYGQSNQPQHF
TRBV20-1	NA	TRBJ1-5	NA	TGCAGTGCTACGACGGACCGTGGGCGCAATCAGCCCCAGCATTTT	CSATTDRGRNQPQHF
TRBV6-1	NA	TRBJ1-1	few	TGTGCCAGCAGTAAGATCCGGGACGGGAACACTGAAGCTTTCTTT	CASSKIRDGNTEAFF
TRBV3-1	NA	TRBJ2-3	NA	TGTGCCAGCAGCCAATGGACAGCAAGCGTAGATACGCAGTATTTT	CASSQWTASVDTQYF
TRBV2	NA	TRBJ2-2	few	TGTGCCAGCAGTTTTGGCGGGATGGGGGCCGGGGAGCTGTTTTTT	CASSFGGMGAGELFF
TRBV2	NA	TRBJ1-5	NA	TGTGCCAGCAGTGAAGCTGGGTTCGCCAATCAGCCCCAGCATTTT	CASSEAGFANQPQHF
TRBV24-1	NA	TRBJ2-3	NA	TGTGCCACCAGCAGGGAGGACCGCACAGATACGCAGTATTTT	CATSREDRTDTQYF
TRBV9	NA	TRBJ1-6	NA	TGTGCCAGCAGCGTTCGCCTAGGCGATTCACCCCTCCACTTT	CASSVRLGDSPLHF
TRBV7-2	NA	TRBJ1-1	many	TGTGCCAGCAGCTTCAAAATGAACACTGAAGCTTTCTTT	CASSFKMNTEAFF
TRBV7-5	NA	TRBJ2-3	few	NA	CISVSEACRSTDTQYF
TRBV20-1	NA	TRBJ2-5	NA	TGCAGTGCTAGAGATTGGTTGCAGGGGCCACAAGAGACCCAGTACTTC	CSARDWLQGPQETQYF
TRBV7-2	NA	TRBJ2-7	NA	TGTGCCAGCAGCTTAGTCCCTTCCGGGACCTCGGGGGAGCAGTACTTC	CASSLVPSGTSGEQYF
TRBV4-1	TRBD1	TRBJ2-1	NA	TGCGCCAGCAGCCAAGATCCGACAGGGTTGTACAATGAGCAGTTCTTC	CASSQDPTGLYNEQFF
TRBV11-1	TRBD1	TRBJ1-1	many	TGTGCCAGCAGCGAGAGCCTGGGGCGACAGGGAATCAGGGATGAAGCTTTCTTT	CASSESLGRQGIRDEAFF
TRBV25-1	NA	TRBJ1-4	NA	TGTGCCAGCGACCTGGGGGGGCGCGGTGAAAAACTGTTTTTT	CASDLGGRGEKLFF
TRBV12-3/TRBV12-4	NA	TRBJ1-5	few	TGTGCCAGCACCTTGGGAGGGGTCAATCAGCCCCAGCATTTT	CASTLGGVNQPQHF
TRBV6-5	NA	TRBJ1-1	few	TGTGCCAGCAGTTACGGGAGGACAGATCCTCCCACTGAAGCTTTCTTT	CASSYGRTDPPTEAFF
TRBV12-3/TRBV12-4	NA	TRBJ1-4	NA	TGTGCCAGCACCAGCCAGGAAAAACTGTTTTTT	CASTSQEKLFF
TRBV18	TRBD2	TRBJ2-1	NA	TGTGCCAGCTCACAGCCTAGCGGGGGGCCGTACAATGAGCAGTTCTTC	CASSQPSGGPYNEQFF
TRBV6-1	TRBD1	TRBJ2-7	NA	TGTGCCAGCAGCCCGGGACAGGGGAACTACGAGCAGTACTTC	CASSPGQGNYEQYF
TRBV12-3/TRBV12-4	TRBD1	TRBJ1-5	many	TGTGCCAGCAGTCCCGACAGGGGCAATCAGCCCCAGCATTTT	CASSPDRGNQPQHF
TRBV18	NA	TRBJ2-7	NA	TGTGCCAGCTCAGCACTAGCTCGAACCTACGAGCAGTACTTC	CASSALARTYEQYF
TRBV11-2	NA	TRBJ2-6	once	TGTGCCAGCAGAATTAGGGGAGTCGGGGCAGGTCAGAGCTCTGGGGCCAACGTCCTGACTTTC	CASRIRGVGAGQSSGANVLTF
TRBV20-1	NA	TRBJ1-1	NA	TGCAGTGCTAGAGCCCGACCATGGGATGTGAACACTGAAGCTTTCTTT	CSARARPWDVNTEAFF
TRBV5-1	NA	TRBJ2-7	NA	TGCGCCAGCAGCTTGTGGGCCGACATCAACGAGCAGTACTTC	CASSLWADINEQYF
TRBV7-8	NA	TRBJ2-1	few	TGTGCCAGCAGCTATCAAGATCTGGAGCAGTTCTACAATGAGCAGTTCTTC	CASSYQDLEQFYNEQFF
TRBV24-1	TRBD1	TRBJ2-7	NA	TGTGCCACTGGGACAGGGGGAACCTACGAGCAGTACTTC	CATGTGGTYEQYF
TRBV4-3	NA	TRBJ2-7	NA	TGCGCCAGCAGCCAAGAGTTAGGCGTCGAGCAGTACTTC	CASSQELGVEQYF